This TCR beta chain comes out of a study of PD-1 blockade in classical Hodgkin lymphoma. Relapse was seen in all patients after autologous stem cell transplantation, and brentuximab vedotin exposure was variable. Progressive disease, partial response or complete response was each patient's best response. As for this clone: Its antigen is unidentified.

Study-wide findings and caveats: CD4+ TCR diversity, unlike CD8+, rose significantly by C4D1. Baseline diversity in complete responders resembled that of newly diagnosed patients.

Trimming cost V 10 bases and J 3 bases; bases outside gene matches: 11. The germline gives CDR1 ENHRY, CDR2 SYGVKD. CDR3 length: 14 amino acids. Libraries were prepared by immunoSEQ multiplex PCR; TCRdb keeps only in-frame clonotypes and omits some of them. This sample has some 96,000 clones; 80% to 85% occur once, and the top ten carry less than 15%. The specimen was peripheral blood mononuclear cells (PBMCs), collected at baseline. The chain combines TRBV10-3 with TRBJ2-7; TRBD2 matches 8 bases. The sequence came from a human donor with classical Hodgkin lymphoma. The DNA for the CDR3 is TGTGCCACCCGGGGGGGTCCAGACAGCTACGAGCAGTACTTC. Its protein is CATRGGPDSYEQYF.